This TCR beta chain was identified during a study of T cell repertoires in cytomegalovirus infection. Study at large: CMV epitopes that were recently identified and HLA-C-restricted were used alongside well-studied HLA-B-restricted ones. Public TCR beta signatures provided an indication of both CMV infection and a matching HLA type.

The study's findings and limits: CMV-specific HLA-C-restricted TCR beta clonotypes dominated the ex vivo response. Frequencies of public TCR beta families were cumulated, and this identified carriers of CMV plus the relevant HLA.

The CDR3 length is 15 residues. CDR1 and CDR2 (germline): MNHEY, SVGEGT. The V gene lost 8 bases and the J gene lost 3 bases, with 17 bases spanning the gap. TCRdb redid the calling of the reads with MiXCR, one entry per CDR3 protein. This sample has a few hundred thousand distinct CDR3 sequences, with about 39% found just once. This clonotype turned up a few times. Antigen: not known. Sequenced here: cultured PBMCs, sampled from culture after CMV antigen stimulation. The chain links TRBV6-2 or TRBV6-3 to TRBJ2-1; tentative D call: TRBD2 (5 bases). The sequence derives from a human donor in good health (CMV status not recorded). Some clones in this sample may be carry-over from other donors' samples. CDR3 DNA sequence: TGTGCCAGCGGAAACCTAGCCATACACTACAATGAGCAGTTCTTC. Amino acid sequence: CASGNLAIHYNEQFF.